The rows below give T cell receptor beta chains drawn from one sample of a study of blood T cell repertoires in COVID-19. Sequenced by immunoSEQ multiplex PCR; TCRdb stores in-frame clones only, minus some. The sample carries 90,000 to 120,000 clones, about 91% recorded once. Input material: peripheral blood. Receptor source: a man between 45 and 60 years old with active or convalescent COVID-19. The CDR3 runs from the conserved cysteine through the conserved F or W.

j_gene | v_gene | CDR3aa
TRBJ2-1 | TRBV29-1 | CSVASTGSSYNEQFF
TRBJ2-6 | TRBV24-1 | CATSDSQGVPSGANVLTF
TRBJ2-7 | TRBV5-4 | CASSSREAYEQYF
TRBJ2-2 | TRBV10-2 | CASNIAGGSGELFF
TRBJ1-3 | TRBV6-5 | CASSSDRGRGNTIYF
TRBJ2-1 | TRBV19 | CASTPGSYNEQFF
TRBJ2-7 | TRBV28 | CASSFVAEAYEQYF
TRBJ1-2 | TRBV12-5 | CASGLTGGGYGYTF
TRBJ1-2 | TRBV19 | CASSYQEGRYGYTF
TRBJ1-4 | TRBV24-1 | CATSEGRWESEKLFF
TRBJ1-1 | TRBV27 | CASSLYRDREAFF
TRBJ2-1 | TRBV5-6 | CASSALLAGETYEQFF
TRBJ2-7 | TRBV28 | CASRGDRGRSYEQYF
TRBJ2-5 | TRBV14 | CASSQATGVETQYF
TRBJ1-4 | TRBV5-1 | CASRSGGRTNEKLFF
TRBJ1-1 | TRBV28 | CASSFWSPRGRVRTEAFF
TRBJ1-4 | TRBV2 | CASRGQGAPWLFF
TRBJ2-7 | TRBV2 | CASRPSGRSEQYF
TRBJ2-1 | TRBV7-9 | CASSETSGEYNEQFF
TRBJ1-5 | TRBV7-9 | CASSLGHSNSQNQHF
TRBJ1-1 | TRBV19 | CASSRGTAVEAFF
TRBJ1-3 | TRBV6-5 | CASTRTGGNTIYF
TRBJ2-1 | TRBV27 | CASSPNSGRAPYNEQFF
TRBJ2-5 | TRBV5-3 | CARNRSGCQETQYF
TRBJ2-7 | TRBV19 | CASSRDRFSYEQYF
TRBJ1-1 | TRBV5-4 | CASSLRGGNSEAFF
TRBJ1-1 | TRBV7-9 | CASSLVGDTEAFF
TRBJ2-1 | TRBV2 | CASSEASVYNEQFF
TRBJ1-1 | TRBV2 | CASSVEGYTEAFF
TRBJ2-1 | TRBV24-1 | CATSDPRQISNEQFF
TRBJ1-5 | TRBV6-2/TRBV6-3 | CASSYRDSRFSNQPQHF
TRBJ1-1 | TRBV3-1/TRBV3-2 | CASSQEEGRGAFF
TRBJ2-7 | TRBV14 | CASSRLGLAGDQYF
TRBJ2-3 | TRBV6-2/TRBV6-3 | CASSGDSHFTDTQYF
TRBJ1-4 | TRBV28 | CASRDTIKLFF
TRBJ1-1 | TRBV9 | CASSVGGSNTEAFF
TRBJ1-2 | TRBV2 | CASNPRDTFNYGYTF
TRBJ1-4 | TRBV6-5 | CASSYRENEKLFF
TRBJ2-1 | TRBV10-1 | CASRWDSSSEQFF
TRBJ1-1 | TRBV4-1 | CASSQLGGYGTEAFF
TRBJ2-5 | TRBV7-9 | CASSLGGQHQETQYF
TRBJ1-1 | TRBV12-3/TRBV12-4 | CASSLGGNTEAFF
TRBJ1-4 | TRBV4-3 | CASSQDTGRTNEKLFF
TRBJ1-1 | TRBV5-1 | CASSLDPGETEAFF
TRBJ2-7 | TRBV27 | CASSTDPGTGTYEQYF
TRBJ1-6 | TRBV7-8 | CASSLVRRLPYNSPLHF
TRBJ2-1 | TRBV29-1 | CSVEFGSDEQFF
TRBJ2-1 | TRBV5-1 | CASSTDRGSYNEQFF